This T cell receptor beta chain was captured in a study of cytomegalovirus exposure and HLA in healthy donors. Overall study results and limits: CMV serostatus was the only recorded immune exposure for donors.

Trimming stripped 1 base from V and 6 bases from J, with 11 bases between. CDR3 length equals 14 residues. Germline V lookup: CDR1 MRHNA, CDR2 SNTAGT. Concerning this clone: Its antigen is as yet unknown.

13 Jbeta primers and 60 Vbeta primers were used for the PCR. Method: immunoSEQ multiplex PCR; TCRdb's copy keeps in-frame clones and lacks some. The sample's table shows 100,000 to 150,000 clones. This clonotype was obtained from a woman aged 40 to 50 in good health and CMV-seropositive. The sample comprised PBMCs. The chain couples TRBV6-4 to TRBJ2-3; possibly TRBD2 for D (5 bases). CDR3 coding DNA: TGTGCCAGCAGTGACTTGGGCGGCGGGGATACGCAGTATTTT. This gives the protein CASSDLGGGDTQYF.